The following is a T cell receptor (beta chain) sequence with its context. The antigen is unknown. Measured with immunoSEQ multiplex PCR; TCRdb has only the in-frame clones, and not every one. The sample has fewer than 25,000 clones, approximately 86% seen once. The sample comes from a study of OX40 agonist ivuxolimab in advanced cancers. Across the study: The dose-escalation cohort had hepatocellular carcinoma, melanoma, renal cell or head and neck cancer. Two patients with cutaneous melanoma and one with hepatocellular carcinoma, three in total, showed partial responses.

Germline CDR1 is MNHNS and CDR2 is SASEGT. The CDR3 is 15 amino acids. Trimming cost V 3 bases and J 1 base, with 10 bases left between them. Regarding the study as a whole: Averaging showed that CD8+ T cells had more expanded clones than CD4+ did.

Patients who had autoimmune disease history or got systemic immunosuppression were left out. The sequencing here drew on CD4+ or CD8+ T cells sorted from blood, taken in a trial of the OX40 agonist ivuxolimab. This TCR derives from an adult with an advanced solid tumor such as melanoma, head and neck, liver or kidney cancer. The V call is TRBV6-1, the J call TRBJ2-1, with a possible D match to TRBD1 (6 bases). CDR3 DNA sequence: TGTGCCAGCAGTGACCGGCAGGGGTCCTACAATGAGCAGTTCTTC. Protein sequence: CASSDRQGSYNEQFF.